This T cell receptor beta chain was captured by sequencing in a study of blood T cells in healthy people across ages. Next came a second PCR, run for about 7 to 11 cycles, which used a sample-barcoded 5' primer along with a J-beta primer mix. TCRdb reprocessed the 5' RACE reads with MiXCR, giving one entry per CDR3 protein. The sample holds roughly 1,800,000 distinct CDR3 sequences, around 50% seen once. This clonotype turned up a few times. This CDR3 has 14 residues. Losses at the gene ends were 2 bases for V and 6 bases for J; bases not matched to a gene: 4. Germline CDR1 reads MNHEY; CDR2 reads SMNVEV (reference sequence).

This chain links TRBV27 with TRBJ2-3; 8 positions agree with TRBD1. This sequence was found in a middle-aged woman in good health. What was sequenced was blood. CDR3 in DNA: TGTGCCAGCAGTTTAAAAAACAGGGGGGATACGCAGTATTTT. Protein sequence: CASSLKNRGDTQYF.